The 5 T cell receptor beta chains given below trace back to one sample, sequenced in a study of blood T cell repertoires in COVID-19. Clones were sequenced by immunoSEQ multiplex PCR, and TCRdb holds only the in-frame ones, with some missing. The sample gives some 130,000 clones, roughly 80% of which show up once; approximately 10% is in the top ten. Input material: peripheral blood. These receptors were collected from a man between 60 and 75 years old who had recovered from COVID-19.

This clone was counted between two and nine times. Here the CDR3 DNA reads TGTGCCAGCAGCTTAGCGGGACAGCGAATCACCGGGGAGCTGTTTTTT. Translation: CASSLAGQRITGELFF. The J gene is TRBJ2-2, the V gene TRBV7-2, with 7 bases matching TRBD1. The V and J ends lost 0 bases and 4 bases, in that order; junction bases with no gene match: 5. Germline V gene data show CDR1 as SGHTA and CDR2 as FQGNSA. The CDR3 length is 16 residues.

Only a few counts were recorded for this clone. The chain joins TRBV27 to TRBJ2-7; no clear D. The V gene's germline CDR1 is MNHEY and CDR2 SMNVEV (reference sequence). V was cut by 3 bases and J by 3 bases, with 9 bases left in between. The CDR3 loop spans 13 amino acids. CDR3 in amino acids: CASSFMADYEQYF. CDR3 DNA sequence: TGTGCCAGCAGTTTCATGGCAGACTACGAGCAGTACTTC.

The chain combines TRBV28 with TRBJ2-3; 8 positions agree with TRBD2. Germline CDR1 reads MDHEN; CDR2 reads SYDVKM. The CDR3 is 14 amino acids. The V and J ends lost 8 bases and 4 bases, in that order; junction bases with no gene match: 8. In nucleotides, the CDR3 is TGTGCCAGCCGCCGGGGGGGGCAAGCAGATACGCAGTATTTT. The encoded protein is CASRRGGQADTQYF. Full variable domain (outside the CDR3, taken from reference TRBV28 and TRBJ2-3): DVKVTQSSRYLVKRTGEKVFLECVQDMDHENMFWYRQDPGLGLRLIYFSYDVKMKEKGDIPEGYSVSREKKERFSLILESASTNQTSMYLCASRRGGQADTQYFGPGTRLTVL.

The chain couples TRBV5-1 to TRBJ2-1; 10 positions agree with TRBD2. In germline, CDR1 is SGHRS, CDR2 YFSETQ. The CDR3 has 16 amino acids. V shed 3 bases and J 4 bases; nucleotides not matched to a gene: 7. CDR3: CASSSRTSGPYNEQFF. The CDR3 region has the DNA TGCGCCAGCAGCTCCCGGACTAGCGGACCTTACAATGAGCAGTTCTTC.

The chain links TRBV5-1 to TRBJ2-3, with 11 bases aligning to TRBD2. Trimming took 4 bases from V and 2 from J; bases not matched to a gene: 6. This CDR3 has 16 amino acids. Looked up from germline, CDR1 is SGHRS and CDR2 is YFSETQ. The CDR3 protein is CASSTGLAGTTDTQYF. The CDR3 bases are TGCGCCAGCAGCACCGGACTAGCGGGTACCACAGATACGCAGTATTTT.